The 20 T cell receptor beta chains below were found in one sample sequenced in a study of molecular identifiers for immune sequencing clone quantification. TCRdb passed the PCR reads through MiXCR, listing each CDR3 protein once. The data show 79,000 or so distinct CDR3 sequences, 20% to 30% seen once. The specimen was naive CD8+ T cells from blood, with Jurkat cell RNA spiked in. Subset indicated: FACS-sorted CD8+CD4-CCR7+CD45RA+ naive T cells. Every receptor here comes from a human donor in good health. Some libraries in this study had Jurkat cell RNA spiked in.

At least ten counts were recorded for this clonotype. The chain employs TRBV4-1 and TRBJ2-5; possible D gene TRBD1, 5 bases. The ends were cut back, 0 bases at V and 5 bases at J, with 13 bases in the middle. Germline values: CDR1 MGHRA, CDR2 YSYEKL. The CDR3 is 15 residues long. In DNA, the CDR3 is TGCGCCAGCAGCCAAGAGGGCAGGGTGACCGAGACCCAGTACTTC. It encodes CASSQEGRVTETQYF.

The sample holds many counts of this clonotype. The rearrangement links TRBV28 to TRBJ2-7, with D possibly being TRBD1 (6 bases). Germline V lookup: CDR1 MDHEN, CDR2 SYDVKM. The CDR3 length is 15 residues. V lost 5 bases to trimming and J lost 2 bases, with 16 bases between them. CDR3 sequence: CASSEPGASPYEQYF. The CDR3 bases are TGTGCCAGCAGTGAACCAGGGGCGAGTCCCTACGAGCAGTACTTC.

In the case of this clonotype: This may arise from a read error, as a much more abundant clone is one base away. In DNA form, the CDR3 reads TGTGCCTGCAGCCAAGATCTGACTGCCTACGAGCAGTACTTC. It is translated as CACSQDLTAYEQYF. The chain couples TRBV14 to TRBJ2-7; D unclear. The CDR3 covers 14 residues. CDR1 is SGHDN, CDR2 FVKESK, per germline.

This rearrangement joins TRBV23-1 to TRBJ2-1; D remains ambiguous. TRBV23-1 is designated an ORF whose function remains uncertain. The ends were cut back, 0 bases at V and 1 base at J, with 13 bases in the middle. The CDR3 totals 17 residues. CDR3 protein: CASSQSQGHYSYNEQFF. CDR3 nucleotide sequence: TGCGCCAGCAGTCAATCACAAGGGCACTATTCCTACAATGAGCAGTTCTTC.

This clonotype was counted only a few times. This chain uses TRBV19 with TRBJ2-7; 11 bases map to TRBD1. V shed 3 bases and J 3 bases; nucleotides not matched to a gene: 4. This CDR3 region has 15 residues. Per germline, CDR1 LNHDA and CDR2 SQIVND (reference sequence). The CDR3 reads CASSIPGTGGYEQYF. In nucleotides, the CDR3 is TGTGCCAGTAGTATCCCCGGGACAGGGGGCTACGAGCAGTACTTC.

J is TRBJ1-2 and V is TRBV29-1; D is unclear. The V gene lost 3 bases and the J gene lost 10 bases, with 15 bases spanning the gap. Germline-derived CDR1 and CDR2 are SQVTM and ANQGSEA. The CDR3 contains 12 residues. The CDR3: CSVDAFGSIYTF. Written as DNA, the CDR3 is TGCAGCGTTGACGCATTTGGGTCCATCTACACCTTC.

This clonotype was counted many times. V is TRBV7-9 and J is TRBJ2-7, with TRBD1 matching over 7 bases. This CDR3 has 12 amino acids. Germline loops: CDR1 SEHNR, CDR2 FQNEAQ (reference sequence). With 5 bases clipped from V and 5 bases from J, the junction kept 3 bases outside the gene matches. CDR3 nucleotide sequence: TGTGCCAGCAGCACGACAGGGAACGAGCAGTACTTC. This translates into CASSTTGNEQYF.

The J gene is TRBJ2-3, the V gene TRBV24-1; either TRBD1 or TRBD2 may supply D (6 bases each). This CDR3 region has 13 residues. Germline loops: CDR1 KGHDR, CDR2 SFDVKD. Between the trimmed V and J ends, which lost 4 bases and 6 bases, there was a span of 10 bases. Written as DNA, the CDR3 is TGTGCCACCAGTGACGGGGGCGCGGATACGCAGTATTTT. It codes for CATSDGGADTQYF.

For this clonotype: A much larger clone differs from this one at a single base, so this may be a read error. V gene TRBV20-1 combines with J gene TRBJ2-3; perhaps TRBD1 as D (5 bases). Germline lookup yields CDR1 DFQATT and CDR2 SNEGSKA (reference sequence). The length of the CDR3 is 13 residues. The CDR3 sequence: CSASDQLTGTQYF. The CDR3, as DNA: TGCAGTGCTAGTGATCAGCTCACAGGTACGCAGTATTTT.

This clonotype was counted at least ten times. The chain joins TRBV28 to TRBJ2-7; possible D gene TRBD2, 6 bases. V was trimmed by 5 bases and J by 4 bases, leaving 15 bases between them. This CDR3 has 14 amino acids. Germline-derived CDR1 and CDR2 are MDHEN and SYDVKM. CDR3 sequence (DNA): TGTGCCAGCAGTCACCGGGACTCGACTTACGAGCAGTACTTC. As protein: CASSHRDSTYEQYF.

In the case of this clonotype: This may come from a read error, since a much larger clone is one base off. The CDR3 nucleotides read TGTGCCAGCAGCCACGGGACAGACTACGAGCAGTACTTC. Translated: CASSHGTDYEQYF. This chain links TRBV3-1 with TRBJ2-7; 7 bases are shared with TRBD1. Per the germline V gene, CDR1 is LGHDT and CDR2 is YNNKEL (reference sequence). Losses at the gene ends were 3 bases for V and 3 bases for J; bases not matched to a gene: 2. There are 13 residues in the CDR3.

Of note for this clonotype: Just one base apart from a much larger clone, this may be a read error. The J gene is TRBJ2-7, the V gene TRBV2; 10 bases fit TRBD2. The CDR3 runs to 15 residues. CDR1 is SNHLY and CDR2 is FYNNEI in the germline V gene. The CDR3 loop is CVSSALAGVSYEQYF. CDR3 bases: TGTGTCAGCAGTGCCCTAGCGGGGGTCTCCTACGAGCAGTACTTC.

This clonotype was detected ten times or more. This chain uses TRBV5-1 with TRBJ2-5, with D maybe TRBD1 (7 bases). Deletions cut 1 base from V and 3 bases from J, with 13 bases between. The CDR3 extends over 15 amino acids. Germline V gives CDR1 SGHRS, CDR2 YFSETQ. In DNA form, the CDR3 reads TGCGCCAGCAGCTTGTGGAGGGGGCTTGAAGAGACCCAGTACTTC. It encodes CASSLWRGLEETQYF.

This clonotype showed up just a few times. The V gene is TRBV25-1, the J gene TRBJ1-1; a possible D gene is TRBD1 (6 bases). Trimming removed 1 base at V and 1 base at J, with 13 bases between. Per the germline V gene, CDR1 is MGHDK and CDR2 is SYGVNS. This CDR3 is 16 amino acids long. This chain's CDR3 is CASSESPGTQNTEAFF. CDR3 in DNA: TGTGCCAGCAGTGAATCTCCCGGGACACAGAACACTGAAGCTTTCTTT.

With respect to this clonotype: This may come from a read error, since a much larger clone is one base off. This chain connects TRBV4-2 to TRBJ2-6, with D perhaps matching TRBD2 (5 bases). The V end lost 0 bases, the J end lost 6 bases, and 9 bases lay between the germline ends. In germline, CDR1 is LGHNA, CDR2 YNFKEQ. This CDR3 spans 15 amino acids. The CDR3 spells CASSQERTEANVLTF. As DNA, the CDR3 is TGTGCCAGCAGCCAAGAGCGGACTGAGGCCAACGTCCTGACTTTC.

This clonotype was recorded at least ten times. This chain links TRBV12-3 or TRBV12-4 with TRBJ1-5, with D tentatively TRBD1 (5 bases). There are 15 residues in the CDR3. Trimming shortened V by 10 bases and J by 2 bases, and 18 bases separated the two germline ends. The CDR3 bases are TGTGCCACCAGCGAGGGGCAGGTGGGCAATCAGCCCCAGCATTTT. It encodes CATSEGQVGNQPQHF.

The chain uses TRBV19 and TRBJ2-1, with D possibly TRBD2 on 6 matching bases. There are 14 residues in the CDR3. V lost 1 base and J 8 bases, leaving 12 bases between the germline ends. Germline V gene data show CDR1 as LNHDA and CDR2 as SQIVND (reference sequence). CDR3: CASSIVGGADEQFF. DNA for the CDR3: TGTGCCAGTAGTATAGTAGGAGGGGCCGATGAGCAGTTCTTC.

The chain is built from TRBV7-9 and TRBJ2-3, with D possibly matching TRBD2 (6 bases). The CDR3 spans 14 residues. Trimming took 4 bases from V and 5 from J, leaving 13 bases between them. Germline loops: CDR1 SEHNR, CDR2 FQNEAQ (reference sequence). The CDR3 nucleotides are TGTGCCAGCAGCTCTCTAGCGACCATAGATACGCAGTATTTT. This codes for CASSSLATIDTQYF.

Note on this clonotype: This sequence may be a read error, since a much larger clone differs from it by one base. V usage is TRBV7-9 and J usage is TRBJ2-4; 11 bases match TRBD2. Per germline, CDR1 SEHNR and CDR2 FQNEAQ (reference sequence). This CDR3 spans 18 amino acids. The CDR3 DNA sequence: TGTGCCTGCAGCTTAGTACTAGCGGGGGAACTAGCCAAAAACATTCAGTACTTC. It translates to CACSLVLAGELAKNIQYF. Using reference TRBV7-9 and TRBJ2-4 for the parts outside the CDR3, the full variable domain is DTGVSQNPRHKITKRGQNVTFRCDPISEHNRLYWYRQTLGQGPEFLTYFQNEAQLEKSRLLSDRFSAERPKGSFSTLEIQRTEQGDSAMYLCACSLVLAGELAKNIQYFGAGTRLSVL.

This chain uses TRBV7-9 with TRBJ1-1; possibly TRBD1 for D (6 bases). Germline lookup yields CDR1 SEHNR and CDR2 FQNEAQ (reference sequence). Trimming removed 8 bases from V and 6 bases from J, with 22 bases in between. This CDR3 region has 15 residues. This chain's CDR3 is CASGWKGGESAEAFF. The CDR3 DNA sequence: TGTGCCAGCGGCTGGAAGGGGGGTGAGAGCGCTGAAGCTTTCTTT.